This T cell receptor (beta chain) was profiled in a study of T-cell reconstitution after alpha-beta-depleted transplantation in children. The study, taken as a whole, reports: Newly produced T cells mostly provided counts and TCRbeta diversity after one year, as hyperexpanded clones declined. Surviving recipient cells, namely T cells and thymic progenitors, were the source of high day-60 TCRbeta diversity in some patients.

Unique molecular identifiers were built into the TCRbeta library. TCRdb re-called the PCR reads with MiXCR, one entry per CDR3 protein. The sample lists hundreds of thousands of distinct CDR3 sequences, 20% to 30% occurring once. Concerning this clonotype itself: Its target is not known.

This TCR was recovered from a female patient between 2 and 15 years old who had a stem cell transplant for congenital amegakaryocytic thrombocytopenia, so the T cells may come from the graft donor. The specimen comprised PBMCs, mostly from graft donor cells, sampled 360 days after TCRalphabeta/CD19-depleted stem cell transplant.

In DNA form, the CDR3 reads TGTGCCAGCTCACCGGCCCAGGAGTATGGCTACACCTTC. This sequence encodes CASSPAQEYGYTF. The chain uses TRBV18 and TRBJ1-2, with D uncertain. The germline V and J ends were trimmed by 3 bases and 5 bases, with 10 bases remaining between them. This CDR3 has 13 residues. In germline, CDR1 is KGHSH, CDR2 LQKENI. Full variable domain (rest looked up from reference TRBV18 and TRBJ1-2): NAGVMQNPRHLVRRRGQEARLRCSPMKGHSHVYWYRQLPEEGLKFMVYLQKENIIDESGMPKERFSAEFPKEGPSILRIQQVVRGDSAAYFCASSPAQEYGYTFGSGTRLTVV.